What follows are 28 T cell receptor beta chains derived from one specimen sequenced in a study of CD8+ T cells in alopecia areata. Sampling of alopecia areata patients yielded lesional scalp punch biopsies as well as peripheral blood. Reverse transcribed after extraction, RNA yielded cDNA as the sequencing template. The repertoire was sequenced with immunoSEQ multiplex PCR; TCRdb's copy has only in-frame clones and lacks some. The sample has approximately 6,700 clones; around 60% are singletons. Sequencing was performed on skin, taken at week 0. The receptors shown here come from a human donor with alopecia areata.

The chain has TRBV5-1 and TRBJ2-5; possibly TRBD1 for D (5 bases). The DNA end lines up better with TRBJ2-7; the J call may be wrong. CDR3 length equals 13 residues. CDR1 is SGHRS, CDR2 YFSETQ, per germline. The CDR3 DNA reads as TGCGCCAGCAGCTTGGGACAGCTCTACGAGCAGTACTTC. This codes for CASSLGQLYEQYF.

V is TRBV7-3 and J is TRBJ1-1; D might be TRBD1 (5 bases). CDR1 and CDR2 from the germline V gene are SGHTA and FQGTGA. Trimming shortened V by 1 base and J by 10 bases, and 13 bases separated the two germline ends. This CDR3 has 13 residues. CDR3 nucleotide sequence: TGTGCCAGCAGCTTAATGGGGCAGGGATCAGCTTTCTTT. Residues: CASSLMGQGSAFF.

The rearrangement uses TRBV7-3 and TRBJ2-1; D is uncertain. The length of the CDR3 is 15 residues. V was trimmed by 5 bases and J by 0 bases, leaving 11 bases between them. Germline values: CDR1 SGHTA, CDR2 FQGTGA. DNA for the CDR3: TGTGCCAGCAGCCTGACGCTGAGCTCCTACAATGAGCAGTTCTTC. As protein: CASSLTLSSYNEQFF. Using reference TRBV7-3 and TRBJ2-1 for the parts outside the CDR3, the full variable domain is GAGVSQTPSNKVTEKGKYVELRCDPISGHTALYWYRQSLGQGPEFLIYFQGTGAADDSGLPNDRFFAVRPEGSVSTLKIQRTERGDSAVYLCASSLTLSSYNEQFFGPGTRLTVL.

The rearrangement uses TRBV6-5 and TRBJ2-1; D not resolved. Germline V gene lookup returns CDR1 MNHEY and CDR2 SVGAGI. The CDR3 sequence is 12 residues long. V lost 5 bases and J 7 bases, leaving 9 bases between the germline ends. The DNA of the CDR3 is TGTGCCAGCAGTCTCTTGCTAAATGAGCAGTTCTTC. Protein: CASSLLLNEQFF.

The V call is TRBV4-2, the J call TRBJ1-4; D is undetermined. This CDR3 spans 16 amino acids. Trimming shortened V by 1 base and J by 0 bases, and 9 bases separated the two germline ends. The germline gives CDR1 LGHNA, CDR2 YNFKEQ. The CDR3 is CASSQVGQATNEKLFF. In nucleotides, the CDR3 is TGTGCCAGCAGCCAAGTAGGTCAGGCAACTAATGAAAAACTGTTTTTT.

V usage is TRBV6-6 and J usage is TRBJ1-5, with no clear D. Deletions cut 8 bases from V and 5 bases from J, with 4 bases between. The CDR3 loop spans 10 amino acids. Germline V gives CDR1 MNHNY, CDR2 SVGAGI (reference sequence). The CDR3: CASGDQPQHF. The CDR3 DNA is TGTGCCAGCGGCGATCAGCCCCAGCATTTT.

This rearrangement joins TRBV7-8 to TRBJ1-6; a weak D match, TRBD1 (5 bases). With 1 base removed from V and 7 bases from J, the gap between germline ends came to 8 bases. The length of the CDR3 is 14 residues. Looked up from germline, CDR1 is SGHVS and CDR2 is FQNEAQ. The CDR3: CASSLGQTNSPLHF. The CDR3 DNA reads as TGTGCCAGCAGCTTAGGACAGACCAATTCACCCCTCCACTTT.

V and J are TRBV6-8 and TRBJ2-3; D unclear. This CDR3 contains 14 residues. CDR1 and CDR2 (germline): MNHGY, SAAAGT. Trimming removed 2 bases from V and 3 bases from J, with 9 bases in between. CDR3 DNA: TGTGCCAGCAGTTACGCTATCAATACAGATACGCAGTATTTT. Its translation is CASSYAINTDTQYF.

The chain combines TRBV7-4 with TRBJ1-4, with 9 bases matching TRBD1. CDR1 is SGHVT, CDR2 SQSDAQ, per germline. V was pared by 5 bases and J by 6 bases, with 13 bases of the junction left unmatched. This CDR3 region has 17 residues. CDR3 nucleotides: TGTGCCAGCAGCGGGACAGGGTGCGGGGACTTAGATGAAAAACTGTTTTTT. Translating it yields CASSGTGCGDLDEKLFF.

This clone was seen once. The CDR3 coding sequence is TGTGCCAGCAGCCCACAGGGGGAGTTTAGTGAAAAACTGTTTTTT. Residues: CASSPQGEFSEKLFF. The gene calls are TRBV9 and TRBJ1-4, with TRBD1 matching over 8 bases. Trimming cost V 4 bases and J 7 bases; bases outside gene matches: 9. The CDR3 totals 15 residues. Germline assignment: CDR1 SGDLS and CDR2 YYNGEE.

This clone has more than one count but fewer than ten. The chain combines TRBV7-2 with TRBJ2-1; tentatively, D is TRBD2 (6 bases). This CDR3 region has 16 residues. Between the trimmed V and J ends, which lost 4 bases and 0 bases, there was a span of 13 bases. The germline CDR1 and CDR2 sequences are SGHTA and FQGNSA. The CDR3 DNA follows: TGTGCCAGCAGCTCATTAAGGACTATCTCCTACAATGAGCAGTTCTTC. This codes for CASSSLRTISYNEQFF.

This chain uses TRBV29-1 with TRBJ1-1, with no clear D. The germline gives CDR1 SQVTM, CDR2 ANQGSEA. Trimming took off 7 bases at V and 7 bases at J, with 13 bases between the two ends. This CDR3 region has 11 residues. CDR3 in amino acids: CSGQGQVEAFF. The CDR3 DNA reads TGCAGCGGCCAAGGTCAGGTTGAAGCTTTCTTT.

This clone qualifies as medium-sized. The chain combines TRBV7-9 with TRBJ2-3; D call uncertain. The CDR3 is 17 residues long. The V end was cut by 2 bases, the J end by 0 bases, with 15 bases between. The V gene's germline CDR1 is SEHNR and CDR2 FQNEAQ (reference sequence). CDR3 in DNA: TGTGCCAGCAGCTTATCCGCAAAGACCGCTAGCACAGATACGCAGTATTTT. It translates to CASSLSAKTASTDTQYF.

This clone was seen more than once but under ten times. The CDR3 reads CASSYSIKGNQPQHF. Written as DNA, the CDR3 is TGTGCCAGCAGTTACTCGATAAAGGGAAATCAGCCCCAGCATTTT. V is TRBV6-5 and J is TRBJ1-5; D gene uncertain. The V gene lost 0 bases and the J gene lost 4 bases, with 10 bases spanning the gap. This CDR3 comprises 15 residues. Per germline, CDR1 MNHEY and CDR2 SVGAGI.

The chain joins TRBV7-3 to TRBJ1-1, with D uncertain. The V and J ends lost 2 bases and 1 base respectively, with 5 bases between them. Germline CDR1 is SGHTA and CDR2 is FQGTGA. CDR3 length: 13 residues. CDR3 loop: CASSLVRNTEAFF. The CDR3 nucleotides are TGTGCCAGCAGCTTAGTGAGGAACACTGAAGCTTTCTTT. Supplemented by reference TRBV7-3 and TRBJ1-1, the full variable domain reads GAGVSQTPSNKVTEKGKYVELRCDPISGHTALYWYRQSLGQGPEFLIYFQGTGAADDSGLPNDRFFAVRPEGSVSTLKIQRTERGDSAVYLCASSLVRNTEAFFGQGTRLTVV.

This clone was seen only a few times. The chain joins TRBV6-1 to TRBJ1-1, with D possibly being TRBD1 (5 bases). The CDR3 extends over 14 amino acids. Trimming took 2 bases from V and 1 from J, leaving 8 bases between them. Per germline, CDR1 MNHNS and CDR2 SASEGT. The DNA of the CDR3 is TGTGCCAGCAGTGAATTGGGGGGGAACACTGAAGCTTTCTTT. This sequence encodes CASSELGGNTEAFF.

The chain has TRBV6-1 and TRBJ1-1, with D possibly TRBD1 on 5 matching bases. The germline V gene encodes CDR1 MNHNS and CDR2 SASEGT. The CDR3 has 11 amino acids. Trimming pared 5 bases from V and 11 bases from J, leaving 12 bases between. As DNA, the CDR3 is TGTGCCAGCAGTTATGCCGGGGACGCTTTCTTT. Encoded protein: CASSYAGDAFF.

V usage is TRBV25-1 and J usage is TRBJ2-3; D is undetermined. CDR3 size: 14 residues. The germline V gene encodes CDR1 MGHDK and CDR2 SYGVNS. V was clipped by 3 bases and J by 0 bases, with 7 bases between them. The CDR3 DNA follows: TGTGCCAGCAGTGATAGCAAGAGCACAGATACGCAGTATTTT. Its translation is CASSDSKSTDTQYF.

The J gene is TRBJ2-7, the V gene TRBV6-9; no clear D gene. The ends were cut back, 8 bases at V and 2 bases at J, with 13 bases in the middle. Germline-derived CDR1 and CDR2 are MNHGY and SVAAGI. The CDR3 extends over 13 amino acids. This CDR3 is CASEDPAPYEQYF. The CDR3 region has the DNA TGTGCCAGCGAAGACCCAGCCCCCTACGAGCAGTACTTC.

The chain carries TRBV9 and TRBJ2-1; D remains unclear. V lost 4 bases, J lost 6 bases, and 8 bases lay in between. This CDR3 has 12 amino acids. CDR1 is SGDLS, CDR2 YYNGEE, per germline. The CDR3 is CASSFGRNEQFF. In DNA form, the CDR3 reads TGTGCCAGCAGCTTCGGCCGCAATGAGCAGTTCTTC.

The rearrangement joins TRBV9 to TRBJ2-1, with D tentatively TRBD2 (6 bases). The CDR3 length is 15 residues. Trimming shortened V by 4 bases and J by 2 bases, and 13 bases separated the two germline ends. Per germline, CDR1 SGDLS and CDR2 YYNGEE. The CDR3 DNA reads as TGTGCCAGCAGCCCTAGCGCGAGGCCCTACAATGAGCAGTTCTTC. It yields the protein CASSPSARPYNEQFF.

This chain connects TRBV5-1 to TRBJ2-7; TRBD2 matches at 8 bases. Trimming removed 2 bases from V and 6 bases from J; junction bases left unmatched: 13. The CDR3 extends over 16 amino acids. The germline gives CDR1 SGHRS, CDR2 YFSETQ. CDR3 loop: CASSFQPGLEEGEQYF. CDR3 in DNA: TGCGCCAGCAGCTTCCAACCGGGACTAGAAGAGGGCGAGCAGTACTTC.

V is TRBV4-1 and J is TRBJ2-1; tentative D call: TRBD1 (6 bases). Germline-derived CDR1 and CDR2 are MGHRA and YSYEKL. The CDR3 is 13 amino acids. V shed 6 bases and J shed 9 bases, with 15 bases lying between them. CDR3 sequence (DNA): TGCGCCAGCAGTCAGGGGAGATACGGTGAGCAGTTCTTC. This gives the protein CASSQGRYGEQFF.

The chain employs TRBV14 and TRBJ1-2, with 7 bases matching TRBD1. Germline V gene data show CDR1 as SGHDN and CDR2 as FVKESK. CDR3 length: 15 residues. Germline trimming cut 1 base from V and 0 bases from J; bases unmatched to any gene: 2. In DNA form, the CDR3 reads TGTGCCAGCAGCCAAGGGGACAGTACTAACTATGGCTACACCTTC. It is translated as CASSQGDSTNYGYTF.

The rearrangement links TRBV28 to TRBJ2-5, with unresolved D. This CDR3 contains 14 residues. V was pared by 3 bases and J by 2 bases, with 10 bases between. Germline V gene lookup returns CDR1 MDHEN and CDR2 SYDVKM. The CDR3 protein is CASSLRSTQETQYF. For the CDR3, the DNA is TGTGCCAGCAGTTTGAGGAGTACTCAAGAGACCCAGTACTTC.

The chain recombines TRBV7-9 with TRBJ2-3, with TRBD1 matching 7 bases. This CDR3 has 13 residues. J gave up 15 bases and V 5 bases, and 14 bases lay outside the gene matches. The V gene's germline CDR1 is SEHNR and CDR2 FQNEAQ (reference sequence). Here the CDR3 reads CASSIQTWDSSYF. In DNA, the CDR3 is TGTGCCAGCAGCATCCAGACGTGGGACAGCTCCTATTTT.

The V and J genes are TRBV7-9 and TRBJ2-1, with 10 bases lining up with TRBD2. Per the germline V gene, CDR1 is SEHNR and CDR2 is FQNEAQ (reference sequence). The junction had 6 bases not matched to a gene; V was cut back by 5 bases and J by 2 bases. The CDR3 covers 16 residues. CDR3 nucleotides: TGTGCCAGCAGCGTTTCGCTAGCGGGGGCCTACAATGAGCAGTTCTTC. This translates into CASSVSLAGAYNEQFF.

This clone qualifies as large. This rearrangement joins TRBV7-2 to TRBJ1-1, with D possibly being TRBD1 (6 bases). V lost 3 bases, J lost 4 bases, and 12 bases lay in between. CDR3 length equals 14 residues. Germline V gene lookup returns CDR1 SGHTA and CDR2 FQGNSA. This CDR3 is CASSFRGQGTEAFF. CDR3 DNA: TGTGCCAGCAGCTTTCGGGGGCAAGGCACTGAAGCTTTCTTT.